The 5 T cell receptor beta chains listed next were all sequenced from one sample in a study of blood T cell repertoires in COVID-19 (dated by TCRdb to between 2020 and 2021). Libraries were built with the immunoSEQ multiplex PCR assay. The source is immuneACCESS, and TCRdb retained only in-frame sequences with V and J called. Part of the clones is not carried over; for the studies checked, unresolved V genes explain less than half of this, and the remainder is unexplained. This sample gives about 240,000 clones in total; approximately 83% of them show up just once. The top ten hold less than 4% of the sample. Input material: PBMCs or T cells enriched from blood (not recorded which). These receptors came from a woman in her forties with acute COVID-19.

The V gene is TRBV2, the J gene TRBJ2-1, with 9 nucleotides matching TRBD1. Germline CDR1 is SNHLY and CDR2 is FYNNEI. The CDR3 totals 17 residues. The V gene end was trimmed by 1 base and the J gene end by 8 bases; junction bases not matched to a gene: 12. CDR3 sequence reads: CASSEEGSGTGTYEQFF. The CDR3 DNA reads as TGTGCCAGCAGTGAAGAAGGTTCCGGGACAGGGACTTATGAGCAGTTCTTC.

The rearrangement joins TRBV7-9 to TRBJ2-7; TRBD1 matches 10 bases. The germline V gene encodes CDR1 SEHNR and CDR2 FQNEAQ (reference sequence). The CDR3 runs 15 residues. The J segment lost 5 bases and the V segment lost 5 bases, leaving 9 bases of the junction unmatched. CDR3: CASSRLGTGDHEQYF. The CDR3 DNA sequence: TGTGCCAGCAGCCGACTCGGGACAGGGGACCACGAGCAGTACTTC.

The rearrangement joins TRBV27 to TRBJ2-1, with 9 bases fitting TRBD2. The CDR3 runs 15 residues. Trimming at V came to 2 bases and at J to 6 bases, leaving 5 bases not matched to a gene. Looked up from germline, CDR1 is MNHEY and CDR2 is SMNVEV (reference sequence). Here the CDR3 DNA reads TGTGCCAGCAGTTTAGCGGGAGGGCTTCTCAATGAGCAGTTCTTC. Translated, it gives CASSLAGGLLNEQFF.

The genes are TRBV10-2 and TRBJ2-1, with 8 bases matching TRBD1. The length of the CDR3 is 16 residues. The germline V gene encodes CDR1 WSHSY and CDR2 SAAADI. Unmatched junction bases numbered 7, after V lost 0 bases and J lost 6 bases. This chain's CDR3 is CASSESGLTGGNEQFF. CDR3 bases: TGCGCCAGCAGTGAGTCGGGGCTAACAGGGGGCAATGAGCAGTTCTTC.

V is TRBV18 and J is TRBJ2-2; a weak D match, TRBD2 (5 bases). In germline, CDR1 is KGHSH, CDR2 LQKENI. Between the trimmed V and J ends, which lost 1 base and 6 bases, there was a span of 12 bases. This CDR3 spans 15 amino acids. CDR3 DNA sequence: TGTGCCAGCTCACCACTCCTAGCTATTGCCGGGGAGCTGTTTTTT. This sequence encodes CASSPLLAIAGELFF.